This T cell receptor beta chain was found in a study of cytomegalovirus exposure and HLA in healthy donors. Only in-frame clones appear in the TCRdb table, and some are missing; sequencing was by immunoSEQ multiplex PCR. The sample records some 140,000 clones, just under 85% being singletons. CDR3 size: 16 residues. Trimming removed 0 bases at V and 6 bases at J, with 17 bases between. Germline loops: CDR1 SGHNT, CDR2 YYREEE (reference sequence). The chain links TRBV5-4 to TRBJ2-3; maybe TRBD2 (6 bases). The clonotype comes from a young man in good health and CMV-seropositive. Sequences were obtained from PBMCs. The CDR3 coding sequence is TGTGCCAGCAGCTTGGCCCCACAGGTCCGGGGGGATACGCAGTATTTT. Amino acid sequence: CASSLAPQVRGDTQYF.